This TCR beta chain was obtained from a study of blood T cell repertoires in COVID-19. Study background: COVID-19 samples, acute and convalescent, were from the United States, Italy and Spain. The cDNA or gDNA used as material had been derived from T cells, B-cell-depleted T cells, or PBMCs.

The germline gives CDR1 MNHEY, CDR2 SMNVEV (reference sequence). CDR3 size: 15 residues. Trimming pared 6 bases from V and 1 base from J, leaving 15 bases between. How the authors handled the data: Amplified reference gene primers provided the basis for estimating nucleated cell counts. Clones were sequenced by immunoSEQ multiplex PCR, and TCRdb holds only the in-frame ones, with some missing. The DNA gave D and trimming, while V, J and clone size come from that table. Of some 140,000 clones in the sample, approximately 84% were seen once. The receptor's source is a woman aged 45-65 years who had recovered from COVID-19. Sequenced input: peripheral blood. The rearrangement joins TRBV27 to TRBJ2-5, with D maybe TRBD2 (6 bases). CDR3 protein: CASSINGLRQETQYF. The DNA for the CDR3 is TGTGCCAGCAGCATCAATGGACTACGCCAAGAGACCCAGTACTTC.